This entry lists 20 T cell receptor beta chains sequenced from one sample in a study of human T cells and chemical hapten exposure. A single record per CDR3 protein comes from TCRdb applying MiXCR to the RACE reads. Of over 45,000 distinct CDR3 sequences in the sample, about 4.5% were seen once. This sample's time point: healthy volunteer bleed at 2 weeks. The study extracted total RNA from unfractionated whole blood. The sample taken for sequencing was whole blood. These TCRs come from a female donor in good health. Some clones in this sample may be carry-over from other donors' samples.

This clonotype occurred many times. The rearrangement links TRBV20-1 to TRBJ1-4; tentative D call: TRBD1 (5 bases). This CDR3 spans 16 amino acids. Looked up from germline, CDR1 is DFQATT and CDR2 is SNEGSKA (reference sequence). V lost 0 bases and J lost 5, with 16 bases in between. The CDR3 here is CSARDLHLTENEKLFF. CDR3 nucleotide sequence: TGCAGTGCTAGAGATCTACACCTGACAGAAAATGAAAAACTGTTTTTT.

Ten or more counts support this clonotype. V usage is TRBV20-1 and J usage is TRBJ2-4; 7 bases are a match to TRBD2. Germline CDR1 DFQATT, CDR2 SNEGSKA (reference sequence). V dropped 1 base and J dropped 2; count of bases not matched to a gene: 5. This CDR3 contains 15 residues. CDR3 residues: CSARGTSETKNIQYF. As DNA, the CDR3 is TGCAGTGCTAGAGGTACTAGCGAAACCAAAAACATTCAGTACTTC.

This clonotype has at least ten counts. The CDR3 DNA is TGTGCCAGCAGCTTAGAGCGCGAGCAGTACTTC. It is translated as CASSLEREQYF. The chain uses TRBV7-9 and TRBJ2-7; D uncertain. Trimming left V 1 base short and J 6 bases short, with 4 bases between. This CDR3 has 11 residues. The germline V gene has CDR1 SEHNR and CDR2 FQNEAQ (reference sequence).

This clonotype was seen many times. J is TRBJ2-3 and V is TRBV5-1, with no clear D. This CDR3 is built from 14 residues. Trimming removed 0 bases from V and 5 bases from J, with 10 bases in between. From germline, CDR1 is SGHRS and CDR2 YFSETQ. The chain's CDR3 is CASSLEGVRDTQYF. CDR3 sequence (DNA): TGCGCCAGCAGCTTGGAAGGAGTTCGAGATACGCAGTATTTT.

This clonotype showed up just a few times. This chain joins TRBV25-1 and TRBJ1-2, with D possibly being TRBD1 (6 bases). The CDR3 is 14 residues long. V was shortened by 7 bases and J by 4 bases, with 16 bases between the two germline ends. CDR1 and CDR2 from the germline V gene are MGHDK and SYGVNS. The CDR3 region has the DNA TGTGCCAGCACTCTCACGGGGGGCGGCTATGGCTACACCTTC. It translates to CASTLTGGGYGYTF.

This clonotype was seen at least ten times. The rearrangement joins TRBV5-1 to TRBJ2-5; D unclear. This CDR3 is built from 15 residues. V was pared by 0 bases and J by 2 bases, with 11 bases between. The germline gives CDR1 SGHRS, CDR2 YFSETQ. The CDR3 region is CASSLDSTAQETQYF. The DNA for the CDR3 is TGCGCCAGCAGCTTGGATTCAACAGCACAAGAGACCCAGTACTTC.

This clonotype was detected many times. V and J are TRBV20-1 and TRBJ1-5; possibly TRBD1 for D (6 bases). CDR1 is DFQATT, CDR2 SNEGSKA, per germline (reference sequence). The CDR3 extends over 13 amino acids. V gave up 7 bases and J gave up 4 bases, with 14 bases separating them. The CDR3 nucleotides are TGCAGTGAAAGAGGGCAGGGGAATCAGCCCCAGCATTTT. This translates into CSERGQGNQPQHF.

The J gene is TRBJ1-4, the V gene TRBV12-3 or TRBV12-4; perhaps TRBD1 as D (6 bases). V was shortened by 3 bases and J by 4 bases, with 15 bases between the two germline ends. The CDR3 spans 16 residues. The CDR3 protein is CASSFLTGTFNEKLFF. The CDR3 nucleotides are TGTGCCAGCAGTTTCCTAACCGGGACATTTAATGAAAAACTGTTTTTT.

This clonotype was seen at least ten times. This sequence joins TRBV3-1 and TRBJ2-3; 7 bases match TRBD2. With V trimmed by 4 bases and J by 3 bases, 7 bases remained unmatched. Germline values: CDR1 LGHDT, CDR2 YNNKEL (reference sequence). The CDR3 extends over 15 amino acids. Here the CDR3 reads CASSRGGVKTDTQYF. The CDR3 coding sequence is TGTGCCAGCAGCCGGGGGGGGGTAAAGACAGATACGCAGTATTTT.

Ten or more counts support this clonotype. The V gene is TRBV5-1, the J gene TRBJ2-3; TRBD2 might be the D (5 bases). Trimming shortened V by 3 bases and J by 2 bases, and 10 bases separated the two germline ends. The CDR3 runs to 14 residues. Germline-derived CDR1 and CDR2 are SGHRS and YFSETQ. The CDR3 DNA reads TGCGCCAGCAGCTGGGAGACGCCCACAGATACGCAGTATTTT. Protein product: CASSWETPTDTQYF.

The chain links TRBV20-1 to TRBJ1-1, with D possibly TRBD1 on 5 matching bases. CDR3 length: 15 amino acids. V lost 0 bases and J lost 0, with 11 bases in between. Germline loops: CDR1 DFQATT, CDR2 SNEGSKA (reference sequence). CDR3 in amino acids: CSAREVPGVNTEAFF. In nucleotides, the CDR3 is TGCAGTGCTAGAGAGGTGCCGGGGGTGAACACTGAAGCTTTCTTT.

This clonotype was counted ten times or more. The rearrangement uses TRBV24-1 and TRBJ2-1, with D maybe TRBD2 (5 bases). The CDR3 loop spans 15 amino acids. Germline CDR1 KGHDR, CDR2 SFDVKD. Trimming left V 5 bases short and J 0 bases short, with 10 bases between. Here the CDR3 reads CATSVIGSSYNEQFF. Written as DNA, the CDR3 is TGTGCCACCAGTGTCATAGGGAGCTCCTACAATGAGCAGTTCTTC.

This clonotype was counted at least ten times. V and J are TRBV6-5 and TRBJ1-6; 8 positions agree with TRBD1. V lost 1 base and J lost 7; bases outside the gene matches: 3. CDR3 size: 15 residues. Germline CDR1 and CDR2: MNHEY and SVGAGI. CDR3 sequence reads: CASSYLQGVNSPLHF. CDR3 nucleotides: TGTGCCAGCAGTTACTTACAGGGGGTAAATTCACCCCTCCACTTT.

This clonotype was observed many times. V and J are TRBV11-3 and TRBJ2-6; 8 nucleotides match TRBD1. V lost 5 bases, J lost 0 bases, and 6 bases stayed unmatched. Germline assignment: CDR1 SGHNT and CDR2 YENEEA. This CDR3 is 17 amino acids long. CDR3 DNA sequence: TGTGCCAGCAGCCCCGGGACAGGCGTCTCTGGGGCCAACGTCCTGACTTTC. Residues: CASSPGTGVSGANVLTF.

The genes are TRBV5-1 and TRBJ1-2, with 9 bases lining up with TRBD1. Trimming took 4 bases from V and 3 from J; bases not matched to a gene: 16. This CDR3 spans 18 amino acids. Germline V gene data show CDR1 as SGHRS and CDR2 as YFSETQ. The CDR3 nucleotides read TGCGCCAGCAGCCCCCGGGACAGGGAGTTATTTTTGGACTATGGCTACACCTTC. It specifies CASSPRDRELFLDYGYTF.

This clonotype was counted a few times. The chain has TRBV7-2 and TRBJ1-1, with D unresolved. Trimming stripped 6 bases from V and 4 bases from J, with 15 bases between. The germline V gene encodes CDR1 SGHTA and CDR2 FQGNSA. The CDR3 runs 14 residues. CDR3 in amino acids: CASRLRIGFTEAFF. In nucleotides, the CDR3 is TGTGCCAGCAGGTTACGTATAGGTTTCACTGAAGCTTTCTTT.

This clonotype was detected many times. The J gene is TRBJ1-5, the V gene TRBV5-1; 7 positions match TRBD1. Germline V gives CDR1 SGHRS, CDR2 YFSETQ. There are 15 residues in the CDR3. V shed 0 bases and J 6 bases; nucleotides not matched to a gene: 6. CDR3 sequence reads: CASSLDAGGSQPQHF. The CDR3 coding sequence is TGCGCCAGCAGCTTGGATGCAGGGGGGAGTCAGCCCCAGCATTTT.

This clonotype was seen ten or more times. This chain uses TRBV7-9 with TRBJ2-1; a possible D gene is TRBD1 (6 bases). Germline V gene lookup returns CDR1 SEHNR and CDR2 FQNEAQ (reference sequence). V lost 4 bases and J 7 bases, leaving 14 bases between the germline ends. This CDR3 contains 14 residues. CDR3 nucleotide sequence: TGTGCCAGCAGCTCACCCATGGACAGTAATGAGCAGTTCTTC. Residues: CASSSPMDSNEQFF.

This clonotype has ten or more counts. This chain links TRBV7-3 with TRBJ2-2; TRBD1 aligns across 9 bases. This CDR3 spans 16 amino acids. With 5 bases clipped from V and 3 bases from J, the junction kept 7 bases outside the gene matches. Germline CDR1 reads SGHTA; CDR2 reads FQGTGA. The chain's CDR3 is CASSPTGGADTGELFF. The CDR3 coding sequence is TGTGCCAGCAGCCCTACAGGGGGCGCCGACACCGGGGAGCTGTTTTTT. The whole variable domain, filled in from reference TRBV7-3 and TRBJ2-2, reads GAGVSQTPSNKVTEKGKYVELRCDPISGHTALYWYRQSLGQGPEFLIYFQGTGAADDSGLPNDRFFAVRPEGSVSTLKIQRTERGDSAVYLCASSPTGGADTGELFFGEGSRLTVL.

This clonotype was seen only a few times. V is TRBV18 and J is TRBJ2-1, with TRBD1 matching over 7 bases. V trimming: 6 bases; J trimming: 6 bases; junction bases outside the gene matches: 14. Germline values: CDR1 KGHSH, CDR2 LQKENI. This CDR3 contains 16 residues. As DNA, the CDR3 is TGTGCCAGCTCTCCAGCAACAGGGGCCCCTATCAATGAGCAGTTCTTC. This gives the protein CASSPATGAPINEQFF.